Below are 12 T cell receptor beta chains sequenced from a single sample in a study of blood T cell repertoires in COVID-19. This table comes from immunoSEQ multiplex PCR, and its TCRdb copy is limited to in-frame clones, with some not included. The sample records 400,000 to 500,000 clones, 75% to 90% being singletons. The sample comprised peripheral blood. The receptor set was obtained from a woman under 40 with active or convalescent COVID-19.

About this clone itself: The sample contains more than one DNA sequence encoding this CDR3. This chain links TRBV5-1 with TRBJ2-7; 10 bases agree with TRBD1. Germline loops: CDR1 SGHRS, CDR2 YFSETQ. V trimming: 4 bases; J trimming: 2 bases; junction bases outside the gene matches: 3. This CDR3 spans 14 amino acids. CDR3 sequence reads: CASSPGTGAYEQYF. CDR3 sequence (DNA): TGCGCCAGCAGCCCGGGGACAGGGGCCTACGAGCAGTACTTC.

The chain recombines TRBV6-1 with TRBJ1-2, with D possibly TRBD1 on 6 matching bases. Trimming took off 3 bases at V and 5 bases at J, with 13 bases between the two ends. CDR3 length: 14 amino acids. Per germline, CDR1 MNHNS and CDR2 SASEGT. As DNA, the CDR3 is TGTGCCAGCAGTGAGGGACAATCTGGTTATGGCTACACCTTC. It codes for CASSEGQSGYGYTF.

The chain combines TRBV13 with TRBJ2-5, with a weak D call TRBD2 (5 bases). Deletions cut 4 bases from V and 5 bases from J, with 17 bases between. There are 15 residues in the CDR3. Germline loops: CDR1 PRHDT, CDR2 FYEKMQ (reference sequence). The CDR3 loop is CASSSDTGIRETQYF. The CDR3, as DNA: TGTGCCAGCAGCTCCGATACCGGGATCCGGGAGACCCAGTACTTC.

The chain combines TRBV6-4 with TRBJ1-5; TRBD1 is a possible D gene (6 bases). The CDR3 sequence is 14 residues long. V lost 5 bases to trimming and J lost 4 bases, with 12 bases between them. Germline-derived CDR1 and CDR2 are MRHNA and SNTAGT. DNA of the CDR3: TGTGCCAGCAGTCTGGACAGCGCTAATCAGCCCCAGCATTTT. Protein product: CASSLDSANQPQHF.

This clone was counted a single time. This chain connects TRBV5-1 to TRBJ1-1; tentatively, D is TRBD1 (6 bases). There are 15 residues in the CDR3. Trimming took off 4 bases at V and 10 bases at J, with 23 bases between the two ends. Germline V gene lookup returns CDR1 SGHRS and CDR2 YFSETQ. The CDR3 DNA sequence: TGCGCCAGCAGCGCCGACAGGTTAACGGGGAAGAGAGCTTTCTTT. It encodes CASSADRLTGKRAFF.

The chain uses TRBV5-4 and TRBJ2-5, with 7 bases identical to TRBD2. Per the germline V gene, CDR1 is SGHNT and CDR2 is YYREEE (reference sequence). The length of the CDR3 is 17 residues. With 4 bases clipped from V and 5 bases from J, the junction kept 17 bases outside the gene matches. Written as DNA, the CDR3 is TGTGCCAGCAGCCCTTATGGGGGGGGTTGGGGCTTGGAGACCCAGTACTTC. Translation: CASSPYGGGWGLETQYF.

This clone was found once. The chain has TRBV25-1 and TRBJ2-5, with 13 bases aligning to TRBD2. Germline loops: CDR1 MGHDK, CDR2 SYGVNS. The CDR3 totals 17 residues. V gave up 3 bases and J gave up 2 bases; unmatched junction bases: 6. CDR3 region: CASSDRSGLAGQETQYF. CDR3 bases: TGTGCCAGCAGTGACAGGTCGGGACTAGCGGGACAAGAGACCCAGTACTTC.

Only one count was recorded for this clone. For the CDR3, the DNA is TGTGCCAGCAGTGATCCAGGGCTCGCCTATGGCTACACCTTC. This encodes CASSDPGLAYGYTF. The chain combines TRBV25-1 with TRBJ1-2, with D possibly TRBD1 on 5 matching bases. The CDR3 is 14 residues long. The V end was cut by 3 bases, the J end by 4 bases, with 12 bases between. Germline V CDR1 and CDR2: MGHDK, SYGVNS.

V is TRBV5-1 and J is TRBJ1-1; D is possibly TRBD1 (6 bases). The CDR3 totals 16 residues. V was pared by 0 bases and J by 0 bases, with 12 bases between. Germline CDR1 reads SGHRS; CDR2 reads YFSETQ. The CDR3 spells CASSLVPQGMNTEAFF. The CDR3 region has the DNA TGCGCCAGCAGCTTGGTCCCCCAGGGGATGAACACTGAAGCTTTCTTT.

A few counts support this clone. The chain couples TRBV3-1 (or the pseudogene TRBV3-2) to TRBJ1-6, with 11 bases lining up with TRBD1. Germline values: CDR1 LGHDT, CDR2 YNNKEL (reference sequence). The CDR3 length is 17 residues. J lost 9 bases, V lost 4 bases, and 11 bases had no gene match. The CDR3 DNA reads as TGTGCCAGCAGCCTACCACCGGGACAGGGGGTAACTTCACCCCTCCACTTT. It encodes CASSLPPGQGVTSPLHF.

This clone has more than one count but fewer than ten. The chain carries TRBV25-1 and TRBJ1-1; D not certain. Per the germline V gene, CDR1 is MGHDK and CDR2 is SYGVNS. The CDR3 spans 14 residues. With 5 bases removed from V and 1 base from J, the gap between germline ends came to 11 bases. The CDR3 bases are TGTGCCAGCAGTAAATCTGGGAGGAACACTGAAGCTTTCTTT. It yields the protein CASSKSGRNTEAFF.

The chain recombines TRBV19 with TRBJ2-2, with 7 bases matching TRBD1. J lost 3 bases, V lost 10 bases, and 5 bases had no gene match. The CDR3 has 13 amino acids. Germline V gives CDR1 LNHDA, CDR2 SQIVND (reference sequence). CDR3 protein: CATGDRDTGELFF. The CDR3 bases are TGTGCCACAGGCGACAGGGACACCGGGGAGCTGTTTTTT.